Sequencing of this TCR beta chain was carried out in a study of response to subunit inactivated influenza vaccine. Whole-study results and caveats: The authors put forward the suggestion that each seasonal influenza vaccination may bring in only a limited number of new T cells.

This clonotype was found a few times. Its antigen is as yet unknown. The CDR3 consists of 16 residues. Trimming removed 0 bases from V and 1 base from J; junction bases left unmatched: 2. CDR1 and CDR2 from the germline V gene are MGHRA and YSYEKL. TCRdb passed the RT-PCR reads through MiXCR, listing each CDR3 protein once. Among some 640,000 distinct CDR3 sequences listed, approximately 14% were seen once. The chain carries TRBV4-1 and TRBJ2-3, with 9 bases that match TRBD2. The receptor was derived from a middle-aged man who received an inactivated influenza vaccine. Here the sequenced sample was PBMCs from blood, taken 14 days before vaccination. CDR3: CASSQEVAGGTDTQYF. The CDR3 nucleotides read TGCGCCAGCAGCCAAGAGGTAGCGGGGGGCACAGATACGCAGTATTTT.